These 18 T cell receptor beta chains were sequenced from one sample in a study of T cell responses to AZD1222 COVID-19 vaccine. Sequenced by immunoSEQ multiplex PCR; TCRdb stores in-frame clones only, minus some. The sample holds 80,000 or so clones, roughly nine tenths seen once. This sample comprised peripheral blood, obtained on day 0 of AZD1222 vaccination. The receptors originated from an adult in good health.

This sequence joins TRBV2 and TRBJ2-1; tentative D call: TRBD2 (5 bases). Looked up from germline, CDR1 is SNHLY and CDR2 is FYNNEI. V lost 3 bases to trimming and J lost 6 bases, with 9 bases between them. CDR3 length: 13 residues. CDR3 DNA sequence: TGTGCCAGCAGTGATCGAGGGTTCAATGAGCAGTTCTTC. This gives the protein CASSDRGFNEQFF. Supplemented by reference TRBV2 and TRBJ2-1, the full variable domain reads EPEVTQTPSHQVTQMGQEVILRCVPISNHLYFYWYRQILGQKVEFLVSFYNNEISEKSEIFDDQFSVERPDGSNFTLKIRSTKLEDSAMYFCASSDRGFNEQFFGPGTRLTVL.

A note on this clone: In the same sample, other DNA sequences code for this CDR3. The chain carries TRBV5-1 and TRBJ1-2; D unresolved. Germline CDR1 is SGHRS and CDR2 is YFSETQ. The CDR3 has 12 amino acids. V was clipped by 2 bases and J by 3 bases, with 5 bases between them. The CDR3: CASSFGDYGYTF. CDR3 DNA sequence: TGCGCCAGCAGCTTCGGCGACTATGGCTACACCTTC.

DNA for the CDR3: TGTGCCAGCAGTTCGCCCCACAGGGAGGACTATGGCTACACCTTC. Its translation: CASSSPHREDYGYTF. The chain employs TRBV6-5 and TRBJ1-2, with D possibly TRBD1 on 6 matching bases. Germline loops: CDR1 MNHEY, CDR2 SVGAGI. This CDR3 has 15 amino acids. V was trimmed by 4 bases and J by 3 bases, leaving 15 bases between them.

This clone came up a few times. The chain recombines TRBV4-2 with TRBJ2-1, with 7 bases that match TRBD2. Trimming took 0 bases from V and 5 from J; bases not matched to a gene: 7. Per germline, CDR1 LGHNA and CDR2 YNFKEQ. CDR3 size: 16 residues. The CDR3 region has the DNA TGTGCCAGCAGCCAAGATCAGGCTAGCGGCAACAATGAGCAGTTCTTC. Its protein is CASSQDQASGNNEQFF.

The chain combines TRBV7-3 with TRBJ2-3, with 8 bases that match TRBD1. This CDR3 is built from 15 residues. V gave up 5 bases and J gave up 2 bases; unmatched junction bases: 6. Per germline, CDR1 SGHTA and CDR2 FQGTGA. The CDR3 is CASSPGGGNTDTQYF. For the CDR3, the DNA is TGTGCCAGCAGCCCAGGGGGCGGGAACACAGATACGCAGTATTTT.

The V and J genes are TRBV6-6 and TRBJ1-2; TRBD1 agrees at 7 bases. Germline assignment: CDR1 MNHNY and CDR2 SVGAGI (reference sequence). The CDR3 is 14 amino acids. Trimming cost V 6 bases and J 5 bases; bases outside gene matches: 9. CDR3 sequence reads: CASSSGGGRYGYTF. The DNA of the CDR3 is TGTGCCAGCAGCTCAGGGGGAGGTCGGTATGGCTACACCTTC.

The V call is TRBV5-1, the J call TRBJ1-3; D possibly corresponds to TRBD1 (5 bases). In germline, CDR1 is SGHRS, CDR2 YFSETQ. This CDR3 region has 14 residues. Trimming removed 4 bases at V and 8 bases at J, with 16 bases between. CDR3 region: CASSRGTVGDTIYF. CDR3 DNA sequence: TGCGCCAGCAGCAGAGGGACGGTGGGAGACACCATATATTTT.

J is TRBJ1-3 and V is TRBV6-5; 8 nucleotides match TRBD1. The V and J ends lost 6 bases and 5 bases, in that order; junction bases with no gene match: 6. The CDR3 has 14 residues. Looked up from germline, CDR1 is MNHEY and CDR2 is SVGAGI. CDR3 in amino acids: CASRPTGERNTIYF. CDR3 in DNA: TGTGCCAGCAGACCGACAGGGGAAAGAAACACCATATATTTT.

The chain has TRBV5-1 and TRBJ2-7, with 9 bases aligning to TRBD1. The CDR3 is made up of 14 amino acids. Per the germline V gene, CDR1 is SGHRS and CDR2 is YFSETQ. V shed 0 bases, J shed 7 bases, and the junction held 5 bases outside the gene matches. The chain's CDR3 is CASSLAGQGREQYF. Here the CDR3 DNA reads TGCGCCAGCAGCTTGGCCGGACAGGGGAGGGAGCAGTACTTC. The variable domain in full, with the rest retrieved from reference TRBV5-1 and TRBJ2-7, is KAGVTQTPRYLIKTRGQQVTLSCSPISGHRSVSWYQQTPGQGLQFLFEYFSETQRNKGNFPGRFSGRQFSNSRSEMNVSTLELGDSALYLCASSLAGQGREQYFGPGTRLTVT.

The chain employs TRBV5-1 and TRBJ1-5, with TRBD1 matching 7 bases. Germline values: CDR1 SGHRS, CDR2 YFSETQ. The CDR3 has 16 residues. The V gene end was trimmed by 3 bases and the J gene end by 2 bases; junction bases not matched to a gene: 8. The CDR3 is CASSSYRGGGNQPQHF. DNA for the CDR3: TGCGCCAGCAGCTCCTACAGGGGCGGGGGCAATCAGCCCCAGCATTTT.

J is TRBJ1-1 and V is TRBV12-3 or TRBV12-4; D gene ambiguous. The CDR3 is 13 amino acids. Between the trimmed V and J ends, which lost 6 bases and 0 bases, there was a span of 8 bases. CDR3 coding DNA: TGTGCCAGCAGCCGTTCATTGAACACTGAAGCTTTCTTT. Amino acids: CASSRSLNTEAFF.

This clone has a handful of counts. This sequence joins TRBV19 and TRBJ2-5, with TRBD1 identical over 7 bases. V gave up 3 bases and J gave up 4 bases; unmatched junction bases: 11. Per germline, CDR1 LNHDA and CDR2 SQIVND (reference sequence). The CDR3 spans 16 residues. The CDR3 protein is CASSIIGGIRGETQYF. Written as DNA, the CDR3 is TGTGCCAGTAGTATTATAGGGGGCATCCGAGGAGAGACCCAGTACTTC.

The V call is TRBV6-5, the J call TRBJ2-5; 8 positions match TRBD2. Trimming removed 6 bases from V and 5 bases from J; junction bases left unmatched: 11. The CDR3 extends over 15 amino acids. Germline CDR1 is MNHEY and CDR2 is SVGAGI. The CDR3: CASSPGGSTTETQYF. DNA of the CDR3: TGTGCCAGCAGCCCGGGAGGGTCAACGACGGAGACCCAGTACTTC.

The V call is TRBV6-2 or TRBV6-3, the J call TRBJ1-5; no clear D. Germline V gene sequence: CDR1 MNHEY, CDR2 SVGEGT. Trimming removed 6 bases at V and 10 bases at J, with 19 bases between. This CDR3 spans 14 amino acids. The CDR3 protein is CASSQPGDIQPQHF. Here the CDR3 DNA reads TGTGCCAGCAGCCAGCCGGGAGATATTCAACCCCAGCATTTT.

V gene TRBV10-3 combines with J gene TRBJ1-6; the D is unclear. The CDR3 is made up of 15 amino acids. Germline CDR1 and CDR2: ENHRY and SYGVKD. The V end was cut by 3 bases, the J end by 8 bases, with 14 bases between. DNA for the CDR3: TGTGCCATCAGTGAAAACGGTCTATCGGATTCACCCCTCCACTTT. Translated, it gives CAISENGLSDSPLHF.

The CDR3 loop is CASSPQVREDSPLHF. Here the CDR3 DNA reads TGTGCCAGCAGCCCCCAGGTCAGGGAGGATTCACCCCTCCACTTT. This chain joins TRBV7-2 and TRBJ1-6, with D maybe TRBD1 (5 bases). V was shortened by 5 bases and J by 8 bases, with 16 bases between the two germline ends. Per germline, CDR1 SGHTA and CDR2 FQGNSA. The CDR3 is 15 residues long.

The chain has TRBV5-4 and TRBJ1-6; D gene uncertain. Germline CDR1 reads SGHNT; CDR2 reads YYREEE (reference sequence). The CDR3 loop spans 16 amino acids. The V end lost 2 bases, the J end lost 7 bases, and 16 bases lay between the germline ends. CDR3 amino acids: CASSFGSGSQNSPLHF. CDR3 nucleotides: TGTGCCAGCAGCTTCGGCTCCGGGTCCCAGAATTCACCCCTCCACTTT.

The chain joins TRBV5-6 to TRBJ2-7, with TRBD2 as a possible D gene (6 bases). The V end lost 4 bases, the J end lost 2 bases, and 13 bases lay between the germline ends. The CDR3 is 14 amino acids. Germline-derived CDR1 and CDR2 are SGHDT and YYEEEE. The CDR3 DNA is TGTGCCAGCAGCCTAAATGGGAGGACCTACGAGCAGTACTTC. Encoded protein: CASSLNGRTYEQYF.